These T cell receptor beta chains were read from a single sample in a study of shared clonotypes between healthy human individuals. Here immunoSEQ multiplex PCR was the method, and the copy in TCRdb shows in-frame clones only, minus some. The table records about 1.1 million clones, about 80% of them present only once. The material sequenced was memory CD4+ T cells from PBMCs. Receptors were obtained from a man aged 18 to 29 in good health. Some clones in this sample may be carry-over from other donors' samples. Each CDR3 is given with its conserved first and last residue. D genes are given only for firm matches. Size is stated for part of the rows, as once, few or many counts, or as a class when the clone is expanded.

J,size,D,V,DNA,CDR3
TRBJ1-5,many,NA,TRBV28,TGTGCCAGCAGTCCTGGTGGGGGGTTTCAGCCCCAGCATTTT,CASSPGGGFQPQHF
TRBJ1-1,NA,NA,TRBV29-1,TGCAGCGTTGTCCTAACCCGGGGGTGGATTGAAGCTTTCTTT,CSVVLTRGWIEAFF
TRBJ2-7,NA,NA,TRBV11-3,TGTGCCAGCAGCTTAGATCAGCACGAGCAGTACTTC,CASSLDQHEQYF
TRBJ1-2,once,NA,TRBV19,TGTGCCAGTAGTATGGGGGCAGGGTACTATGGCTACACCTTC,CASSMGAGYYGYTF
TRBJ2-1,NA,NA,TRBV15,TGTGCCACCAGCAGAGTTATGGAGGAGAAGTCAAGGGATGAGCAGTTCTTC,CATSRVMEEKSRDEQFF
TRBJ2-2,once,NA,TRBV7-2,TGTGCCAGCAGGGACTCGGTCGGGGAGCTGTTTTTT,CASRDSVGELFF
TRBJ2-7,once,TRBD2,TRBV5-1,TGCGCCAGCAGCTTGGTCGGGGGGGCCGACGAGCAGTACTTC,CASSLVGGADEQYF
TRBJ1-5,NA,NA,TRBV19,TGTGCCAGTAGTCATCAGGGAAGTCAGCCCCAGCATTTT,CASSHQGSQPQHF
TRBJ2-4,NA,TRBD2,TRBV30,TGTGCCTGGAGTGTAACCCCATCATGGGCGGGGGGGAAAAACATTCAGTACTTC,CAWSVTPSWAGGKNIQYF
TRBJ1-1,NA,NA,TRBV18,TGTGCCAGCTCATTCCGACAGCTCGAGAACACTGAAGCTTTCTTT,CASSFRQLENTEAFF
TRBJ2-7,NA,TRBD1,TRBV7-2,TGTGCCAGCAGCTCCCGGGACAGGGGGATCTACGAGCAGTACTTC,CASSSRDRGIYEQYF
TRBJ1-2,NA,NA,TRBV7-3,TGTGCCAGCAGCCTGATCGGGTGGAACTATGGCTACACCTTC,CASSLIGWNYGYTF
TRBJ2-7,NA,NA,TRBV7-2,TGTGCCAGCAGCTTAGGGAAAAGAGGGGGTTACCACTCCTACGAGCAGTACTTC,CASSLGKRGGYHSYEQYF
TRBJ1-2,NA,TRBD1,TRBV18,TGTGCCAGCTCACCGATCAGGCCAGGGGGCTTGGTGGACGGGGATGGCTACACCTTC,CASSPIRPGGLVDGDGYTF
TRBJ1-2,many,NA,TRBV9,TGTGCCAGCAGCGCGCCCGAAACAGCTAACTATGGCTACACCTTC,CASSAPETANYGYTF
TRBJ2-7,few,TRBD2,TRBV6-6,TGTGCCAGCAGACTAGCGCACGAGCAGTACTTC,CASRLAHEQYF
TRBJ2-2,NA,NA,TRBV5-1,TGCGCCAGCAGCAGGCGAGGATTCGCCGGGGAGCTGTTTTTT,CASSRRGFAGELFF
TRBJ2-2,NA,NA,TRBV5-1,TGCGCCAGCAGCTTGGCGACAGGATCTGGCACCGGGGAGCTGTTTTTT,CASSLATGSGTGELFF
TRBJ1-2,NA,TRBD1,TRBV5-1,TGCGCCAGCAGCTTGGGGACAGGAGCTTACTATGGCTACACCTTC,CASSLGTGAYYGYTF
TRBJ2-1,NA,NA,TRBV15,TGTGCCACCAGCAGAGATCCCCCTAACTCCTACAATGAGCAGTTCTTC,CATSRDPPNSYNEQFF
TRBJ2-3,NA,NA,TRBV5-1,TGCGCCAGCAGCTTGGCGCGGTGGAGCACAGATACGCAGTATTTT,CASSLARWSTDTQYF
TRBJ1-5,NA,NA,TRBV30,TGTGCCTGGGCCACAGGATTCAATCAGCCCCAGCATTTT,CAWATGFNQPQHF
TRBJ2-5,NA,TRBD2,TRBV30,TGTGCCTGGAGGGGGGGACTAGCGGGAGCTCTCGAGACCCAGTACTTC,CAWRGGLAGALETQYF
TRBJ2-6,NA,TRBD1,TRBV5-1,TGCGCCAGCAGCTTGTGGACAGGGTCAACTGGGGCCAACGTCCTGACTTTC,CASSLWTGSTGANVLTF
TRBJ2-2,NA,NA,TRBV30,TGTGCCTGGAGTAAGGGGGGCAGCCCCGGCGAGCTGTTTTTT,CAWSKGGSPGELFF
TRBJ1-3,NA,NA,TRBV7-9,TGTGCCAGCAGCTTATCAGTCTCTGGAAACACCATATATTTT,CASSLSVSGNTIYF
TRBJ2-7,NA,TRBD1,TRBV2,TGTGCCAGCAGTCAGGGGGTTTCCTACGAGCAGTACTTC,CASSQGVSYEQYF
TRBJ2-2,NA,NA,TRBV4-3,TGCGCCAGCAGCCAAGATCCGCTAGACACCGGGGAGCTGTTTTTT,CASSQDPLDTGELFF